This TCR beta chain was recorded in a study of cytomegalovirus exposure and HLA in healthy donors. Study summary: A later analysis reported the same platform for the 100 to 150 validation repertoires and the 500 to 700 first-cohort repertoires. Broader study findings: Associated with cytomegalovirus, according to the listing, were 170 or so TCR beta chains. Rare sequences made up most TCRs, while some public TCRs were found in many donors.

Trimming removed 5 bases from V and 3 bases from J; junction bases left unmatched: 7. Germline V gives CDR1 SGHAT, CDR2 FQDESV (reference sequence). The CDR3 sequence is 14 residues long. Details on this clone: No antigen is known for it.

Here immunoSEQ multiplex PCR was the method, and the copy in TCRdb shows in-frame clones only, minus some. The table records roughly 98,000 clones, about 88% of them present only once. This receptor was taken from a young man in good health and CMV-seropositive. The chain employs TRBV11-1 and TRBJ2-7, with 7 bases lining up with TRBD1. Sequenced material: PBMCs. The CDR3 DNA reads TGTGCCAGCAGCGAGCCCGGGACAGTCTACGAGCAGTACTTC. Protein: CASSEPGTVYEQYF.